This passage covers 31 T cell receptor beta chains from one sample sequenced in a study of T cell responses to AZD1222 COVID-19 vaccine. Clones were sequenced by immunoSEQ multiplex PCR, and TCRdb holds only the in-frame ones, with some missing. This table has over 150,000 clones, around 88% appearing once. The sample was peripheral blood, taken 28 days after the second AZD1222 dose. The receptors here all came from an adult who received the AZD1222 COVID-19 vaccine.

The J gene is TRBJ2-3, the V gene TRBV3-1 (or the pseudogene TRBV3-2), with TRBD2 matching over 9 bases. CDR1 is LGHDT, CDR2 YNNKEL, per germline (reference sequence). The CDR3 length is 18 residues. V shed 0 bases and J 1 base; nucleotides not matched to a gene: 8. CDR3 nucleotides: TGTGCCAGCAGCCAAGATCTTGGCGGGGGGGCCGGCACAGATACGCAGTATTTT. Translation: CASSQDLGGGAGTDTQYF.

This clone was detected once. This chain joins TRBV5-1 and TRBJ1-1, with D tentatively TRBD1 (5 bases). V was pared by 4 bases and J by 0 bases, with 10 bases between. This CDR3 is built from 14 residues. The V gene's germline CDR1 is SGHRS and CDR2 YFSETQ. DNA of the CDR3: TGCGCCAGCAGCCCCGGAGGGGTGAACACTGAAGCTTTCTTT. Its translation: CASSPGGVNTEAFF.

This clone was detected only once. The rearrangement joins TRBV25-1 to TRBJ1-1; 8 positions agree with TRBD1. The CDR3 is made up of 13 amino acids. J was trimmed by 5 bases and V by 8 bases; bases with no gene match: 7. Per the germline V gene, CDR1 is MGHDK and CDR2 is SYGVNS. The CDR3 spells CASFDRGNTEAFF. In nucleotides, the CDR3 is TGTGCCAGCTTCGACAGGGGAAATACTGAAGCTTTCTTT.

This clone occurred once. CDR3: CASSMRNRPYNSPLHF. CDR3 DNA: TGTGCCAGTAGTATGCGGAACCGCCCCTATAATTCACCCCTCCACTTT. The chain carries TRBV19 and TRBJ1-6; no reliable D call. In germline, CDR1 is LNHDA, CDR2 SQIVND (reference sequence). V dropped 3 bases and J dropped 2 bases, with 11 bases sitting between them. The CDR3 runs 16 residues. The full variable domain, with the rest looked up from reference TRBV19 and TRBJ1-6, is DGGITQSPKYLFRKEGQNVTLSCEQNLNHDAMYWYRQDPGQGLRLIYYSQIVNDFQKGDIAEGYSVSREKKESFPLTVTSAQKNPTAFYLCASSMRNRPYNSPLHFGNGTRLTVT.

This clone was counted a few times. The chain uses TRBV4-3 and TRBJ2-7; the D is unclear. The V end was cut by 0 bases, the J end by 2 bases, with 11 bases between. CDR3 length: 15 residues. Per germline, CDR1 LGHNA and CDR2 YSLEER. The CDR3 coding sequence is TGCGCCAGCAGCCAAGAGTACTATCTAACCTACGAGCAGTACTTC. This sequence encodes CASSQEYYLTYEQYF.

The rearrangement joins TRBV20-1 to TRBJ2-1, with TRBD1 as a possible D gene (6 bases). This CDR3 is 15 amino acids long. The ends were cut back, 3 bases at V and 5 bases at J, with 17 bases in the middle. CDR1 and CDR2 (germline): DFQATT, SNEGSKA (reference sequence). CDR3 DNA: TGCAGTGCTAGTGGGGTCTTCAGGGGCAACAATGAGCAGTTCTTC. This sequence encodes CSASGVFRGNNEQFF.

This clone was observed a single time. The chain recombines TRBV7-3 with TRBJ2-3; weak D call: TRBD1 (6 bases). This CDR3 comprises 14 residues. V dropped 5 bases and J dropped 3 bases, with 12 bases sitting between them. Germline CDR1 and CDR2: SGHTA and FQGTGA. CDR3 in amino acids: CASSVQGQTDTQYF. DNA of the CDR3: TGTGCCAGCAGCGTACAGGGACAAACAGATACGCAGTATTTT.

CDR3 protein: CASSEWAGSNEKLFF. In DNA, the CDR3 is TGTGCCAGCAGTGAATGGGCAGGTTCTAATGAAAAACTGTTTTTT. This chain uses TRBV25-1 with TRBJ1-4; D remains ambiguous. From germline, CDR1 is MGHDK and CDR2 SYGVNS. V gave up 1 base and J gave up 3 bases, with 9 bases separating them. There are 15 residues in the CDR3.

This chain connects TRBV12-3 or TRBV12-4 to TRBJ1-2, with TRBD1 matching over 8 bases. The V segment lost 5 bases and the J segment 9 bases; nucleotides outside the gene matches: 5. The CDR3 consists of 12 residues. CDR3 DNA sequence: TGTGCCAGCAGTGGAAGACAGGGGAGCTACACCTTC. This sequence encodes CASSGRQGSYTF.

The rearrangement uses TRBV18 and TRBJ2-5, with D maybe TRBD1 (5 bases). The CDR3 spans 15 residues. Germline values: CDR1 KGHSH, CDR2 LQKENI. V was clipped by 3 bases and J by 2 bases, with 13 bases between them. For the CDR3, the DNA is TGTGCCAGCTCACCTATCGAACAGGTACAAGAGACCCAGTACTTC. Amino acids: CASSPIEQVQETQYF.

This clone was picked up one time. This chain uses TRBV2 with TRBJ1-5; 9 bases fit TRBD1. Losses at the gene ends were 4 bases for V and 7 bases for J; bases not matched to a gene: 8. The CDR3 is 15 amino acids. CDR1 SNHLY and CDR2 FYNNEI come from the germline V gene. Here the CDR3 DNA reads TGTGCCAGCAGTGCCCTGACAGGGGGTGGGCAGCCCCAGCATTTT. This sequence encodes CASSALTGGGQPQHF.

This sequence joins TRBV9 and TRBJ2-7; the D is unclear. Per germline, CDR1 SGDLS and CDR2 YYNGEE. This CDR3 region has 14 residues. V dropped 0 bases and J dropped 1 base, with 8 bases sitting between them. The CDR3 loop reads CASSVGPGSYEQYF. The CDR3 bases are TGTGCCAGCAGCGTAGGTCCAGGATCCTACGAGCAGTACTTC.

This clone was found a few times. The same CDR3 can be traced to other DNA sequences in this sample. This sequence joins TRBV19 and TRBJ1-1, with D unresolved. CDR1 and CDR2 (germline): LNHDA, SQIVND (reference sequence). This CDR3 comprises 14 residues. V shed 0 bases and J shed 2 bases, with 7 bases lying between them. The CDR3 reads CASSIDRGNTEAFF. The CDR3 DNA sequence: TGTGCCAGTAGTATAGACCGGGGAAACACTGAAGCTTTCTTT.

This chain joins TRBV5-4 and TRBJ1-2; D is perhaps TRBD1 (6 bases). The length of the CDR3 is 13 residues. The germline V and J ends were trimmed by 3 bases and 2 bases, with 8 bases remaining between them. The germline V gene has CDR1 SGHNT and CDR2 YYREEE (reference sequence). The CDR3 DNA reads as TGTGCCAGCAGCTCTACAGGGAACTATGGCTACACCTTC. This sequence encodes CASSSTGNYGYTF.

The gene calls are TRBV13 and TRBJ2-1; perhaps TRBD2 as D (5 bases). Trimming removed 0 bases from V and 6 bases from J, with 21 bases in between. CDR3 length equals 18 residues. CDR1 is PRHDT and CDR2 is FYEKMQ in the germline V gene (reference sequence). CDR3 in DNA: TGTGCCAGCAGCTTAGGCCAGTTCGGGGTTTGGGCAACCAATGAGCAGTTCTTC. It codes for CASSLGQFGVWATNEQFF.

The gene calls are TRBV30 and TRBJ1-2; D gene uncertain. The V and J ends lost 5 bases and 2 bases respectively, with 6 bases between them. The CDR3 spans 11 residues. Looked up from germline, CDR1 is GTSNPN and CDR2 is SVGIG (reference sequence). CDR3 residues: CAWGLNYGYTF. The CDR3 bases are TGTGCCTGGGGACTGAACTATGGCTACACCTTC.

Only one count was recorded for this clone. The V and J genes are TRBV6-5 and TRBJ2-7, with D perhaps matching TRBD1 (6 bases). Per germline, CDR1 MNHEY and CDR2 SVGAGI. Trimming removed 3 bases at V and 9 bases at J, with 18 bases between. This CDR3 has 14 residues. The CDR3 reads CASSYSVDSSGQYF. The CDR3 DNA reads TGTGCCAGCAGTTATTCAGTGGACAGCAGTGGGCAGTACTTC.

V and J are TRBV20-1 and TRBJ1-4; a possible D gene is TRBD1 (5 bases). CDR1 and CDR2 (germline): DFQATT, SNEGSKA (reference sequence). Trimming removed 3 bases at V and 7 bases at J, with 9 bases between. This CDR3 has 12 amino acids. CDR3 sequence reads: CSASGTVEKLFF. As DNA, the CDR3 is TGCAGTGCTAGTGGGACGGTTGAAAAACTGTTTTTT.

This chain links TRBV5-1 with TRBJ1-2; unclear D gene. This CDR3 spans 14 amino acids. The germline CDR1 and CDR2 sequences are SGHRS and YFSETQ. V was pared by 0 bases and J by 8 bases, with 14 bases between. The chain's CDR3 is CASSLAEKEFGYTF. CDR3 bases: TGCGCCAGCAGCTTGGCCGAGAAAGAATTCGGCTACACCTTC.

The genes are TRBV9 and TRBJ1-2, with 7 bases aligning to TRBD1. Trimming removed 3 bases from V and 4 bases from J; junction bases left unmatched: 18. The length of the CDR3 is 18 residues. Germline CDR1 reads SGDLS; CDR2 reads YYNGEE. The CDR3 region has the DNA TGTGCCAGCAGCGCAACCCACAAAACAGGGGAACTAGCCTATGGCTACACCTTC. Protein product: CASSATHKTGELAYGYTF.

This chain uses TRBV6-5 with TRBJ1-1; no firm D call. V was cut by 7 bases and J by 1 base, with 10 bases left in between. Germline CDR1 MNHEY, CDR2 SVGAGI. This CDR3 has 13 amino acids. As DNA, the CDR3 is TGTGCCAGCACCTTGACAACGAACACTGAAGCTTTCTTT. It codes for CASTLTTNTEAFF.

The CDR3 bases are TGCGCCAGCAGCTTGGAAGGCATAATCACCGGGGAGCTGTTTTTT. Protein: CASSLEGIITGELFF. The chain is built from TRBV5-1 and TRBJ2-2; D unclear. V gave up 0 bases and J gave up 4 bases, with 10 bases separating them. CDR3 size: 15 residues. CDR1 and CDR2 (germline): SGHRS, YFSETQ.

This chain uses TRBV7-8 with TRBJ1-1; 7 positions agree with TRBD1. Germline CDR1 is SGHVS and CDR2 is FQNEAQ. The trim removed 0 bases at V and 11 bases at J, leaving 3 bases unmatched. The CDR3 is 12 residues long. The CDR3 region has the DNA TGTGCCAGCAGCTTAGCCACAGGGGACGCTTTCTTT. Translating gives CASSLATGDAFF.

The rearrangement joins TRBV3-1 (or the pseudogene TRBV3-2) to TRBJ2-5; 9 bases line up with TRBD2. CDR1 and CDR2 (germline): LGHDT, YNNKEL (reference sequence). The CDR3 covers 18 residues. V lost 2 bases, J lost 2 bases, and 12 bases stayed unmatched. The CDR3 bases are TGTGCCAGCAGCCAAACCCCCGGAATAGCGGGGGTGCAAGAGACCCAGTACTTC. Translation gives CASSQTPGIAGVQETQYF.

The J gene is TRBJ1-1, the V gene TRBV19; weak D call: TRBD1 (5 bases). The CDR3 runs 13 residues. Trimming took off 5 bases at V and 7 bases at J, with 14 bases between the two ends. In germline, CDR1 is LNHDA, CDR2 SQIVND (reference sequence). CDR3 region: CASSLSQGLEAFF. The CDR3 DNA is TGTGCCAGTAGTCTATCGCAGGGCCTTGAAGCTTTCTTT.

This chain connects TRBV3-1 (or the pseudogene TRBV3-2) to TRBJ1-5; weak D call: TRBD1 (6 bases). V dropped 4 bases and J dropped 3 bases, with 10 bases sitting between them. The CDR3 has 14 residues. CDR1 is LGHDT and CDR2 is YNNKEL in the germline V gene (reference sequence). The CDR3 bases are TGTGCCAGCAGCCTGACAGGAGACAATCAGCCCCAGCATTTT. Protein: CASSLTGDNQPQHF.

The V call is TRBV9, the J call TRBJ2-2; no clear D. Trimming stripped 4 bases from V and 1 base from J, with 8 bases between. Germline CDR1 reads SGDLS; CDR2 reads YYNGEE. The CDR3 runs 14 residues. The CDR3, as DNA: TGTGCCAGCAGCAGTAAGGTGAACACCGGGGAGCTGTTTTTT. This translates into CASSSKVNTGELFF.

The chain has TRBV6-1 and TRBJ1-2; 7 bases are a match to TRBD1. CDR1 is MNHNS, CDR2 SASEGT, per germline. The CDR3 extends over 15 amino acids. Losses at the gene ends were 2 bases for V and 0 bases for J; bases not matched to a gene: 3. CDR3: CASSEMTGPNYGYTF. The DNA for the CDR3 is TGTGCCAGCAGTGAAATGACAGGGCCTAACTATGGCTACACCTTC.

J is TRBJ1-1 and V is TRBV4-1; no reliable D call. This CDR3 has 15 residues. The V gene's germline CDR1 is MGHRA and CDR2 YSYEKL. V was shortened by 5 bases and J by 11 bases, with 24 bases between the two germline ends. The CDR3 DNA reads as TGCGCCAGCAGCGCTCGTACTACCCCCTCCGCGGCCGCTTTCTTT. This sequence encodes CASSARTTPSAAAFF.

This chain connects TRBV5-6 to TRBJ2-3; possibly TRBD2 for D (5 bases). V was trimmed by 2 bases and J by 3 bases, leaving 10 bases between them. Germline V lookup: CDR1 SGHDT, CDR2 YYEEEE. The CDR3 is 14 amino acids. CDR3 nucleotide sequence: TGTGCCAGCAGCTTCGGGATCTATACAGATACGCAGTATTTT. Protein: CASSFGIYTDTQYF.

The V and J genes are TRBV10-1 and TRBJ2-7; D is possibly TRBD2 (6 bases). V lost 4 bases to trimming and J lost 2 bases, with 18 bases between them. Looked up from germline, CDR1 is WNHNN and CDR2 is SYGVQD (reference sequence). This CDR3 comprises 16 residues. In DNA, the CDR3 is TGCGCCAGCAGTGGGTTCGGGACGGAGGGAACCTACGAGCAGTACTTC. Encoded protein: CASSGFGTEGTYEQYF.